Below, 18 T cell receptor beta chains from the same sample are listed, as sequenced in a study of cytomegalovirus exposure and HLA in healthy donors. Use of 60 Vbeta and 13 Jbeta primers characterized the PCR. Data came from immunoSEQ multiplex PCR; TCRdb stores just in-frame clones and leaves some out. The sample gives over 90,000 clones, about three quarters of which show up once; roughly 15% is in the top ten. Material: PBMCs. Receptors were obtained from a woman in her forties or fifties in good health and CMV-seropositive.

This chain connects TRBV7-9 to TRBJ2-2, with 7 nucleotides matching TRBD2. V shed 8 bases and J 6 bases; nucleotides not matched to a gene: 6. There are 13 residues in the CDR3. From germline, CDR1 is SEHNR and CDR2 FQNEAQ (reference sequence). The CDR3 DNA follows: TGTGCCAGCCTCCGGGGGGAGGCCGGGGAGCTGTTTTTT. Its translation: CASLRGEAGELFF.

The chain links TRBV4-1 to TRBJ2-1; 8 nucleotides agree with TRBD2. This CDR3 has 16 residues. Trimming removed 2 bases from V and 2 bases from J; junction bases left unmatched: 5. Germline assignment: CDR1 MGHRA and CDR2 YSYEKL. The CDR3 DNA follows: TGCGCCAGCAGCCAATCGACTAGCGCTACCTACAATGAGCAGTTCTTC. Translated, it gives CASSQSTSATYNEQFF.

This chain connects TRBV15 to TRBJ1-5; 10 bases align to TRBD1. The CDR3 is made up of 16 amino acids. The germline CDR1 and CDR2 sequences are LNHNV and YYDKDF (reference sequence). V shed 5 bases and J 4 bases; nucleotides not matched to a gene: 8. Here the CDR3 reads CATSARDRGANQPQHF. The CDR3 DNA reads TGTGCCACCAGCGCCCGGGACAGGGGCGCAAATCAGCCCCAGCATTTT.

The rearrangement uses TRBV7-3 and TRBJ1-1; D is unclear. The CDR3 sequence is 13 residues long. Trimming removed 5 bases at V and 1 base at J, with 8 bases between. CDR1 SGHTA and CDR2 FQGTGA come from the germline V gene. The CDR3 sequence is CASSHTWNTEAFF. DNA of the CDR3: TGTGCCAGCAGCCATACATGGAACACTGAAGCTTTCTTT.

The chain recombines TRBV7-7 with TRBJ2-5; 9 positions agree with TRBD1. V lost 5 bases, J lost 5 bases, and 9 bases stayed unmatched. Germline V gives CDR1 SSHAT, CDR2 FNYEAQ (reference sequence). The CDR3 is 15 residues long. The chain's CDR3 is CASSPVGQGGETQYF. CDR3 coding DNA: TGTGCCAGCAGCCCAGTGGGACAGGGTGGCGAGACCCAGTACTTC.

This clone turned up a few times. The genes are TRBV9 and TRBJ2-1; 7 positions match TRBD2. Germline-derived CDR1 and CDR2 are SGDLS and YYNGEE. The V gene end was trimmed by 4 bases and the J gene end by 4 bases; junction bases not matched to a gene: 11. CDR3 length: 16 residues. The CDR3 spells CASSPRGDPRYNEQFF. DNA for the CDR3: TGTGCCAGCAGCCCCCGGGGGGACCCCCGGTACAATGAGCAGTTCTTC. Combining the CDR3 with reference TRBV9 and TRBJ2-1 gives the whole variable domain DSGVTQTPKHLITATGQRVTLRCSPRSGDLSVYWYQQSLDQGLQFLIQYYNGEERAKGNILERFSAQQFPDLHSELNLSSLELGDSALYFCASSPRGDPRYNEQFFGPGTRLTVL.

This chain joins TRBV18 and TRBJ2-5; D unresolved. The V and J ends lost 3 bases and 1 base respectively, with 6 bases between them. From germline, CDR1 is KGHSH and CDR2 LQKENI. This CDR3 has 13 amino acids. CDR3 in DNA: TGTGCCAGCTCACCGACAACCCAAGAGACCCAGTACTTC. This gives the protein CASSPTTQETQYF.

The chain uses TRBV28 and TRBJ1-5; 7 nucleotides agree with TRBD1. CDR3 size: 14 residues. CDR1 is MDHEN, CDR2 SYDVKM, per germline. V was clipped by 8 bases and J by 3 bases; unmatched bases: 7. The CDR3 DNA sequence: TGTGCCAGCCGGGACAGCCGGGACAATCAGCCCCAGCATTTT. Translated: CASRDSRDNQPQHF.

V usage is TRBV9 and J usage is TRBJ1-1, with D perhaps TRBD1 (5 bases). CDR3 length: 13 residues. Trimming left V 0 bases short and J 4 bases short, with 7 bases between. Germline V gene lookup returns CDR1 SGDLS and CDR2 YYNGEE. This CDR3 reads CASSVGGSTEAFF. The CDR3 nucleotides read TGTGCCAGCAGCGTAGGGGGCAGCACTGAAGCTTTCTTT.

The genes are TRBV4-1 and TRBJ1-4, with 9 positions matching TRBD1. The germline gives CDR1 MGHRA, CDR2 YSYEKL. The CDR3 contains 16 residues. Trimming removed 1 base from V and 5 bases from J; junction bases left unmatched: 5. The CDR3 nucleotides read TGCGCCAGCAGCCAAGCTGGACAGGGGCCAAATGAAAAACTGTTTTTT. It codes for CASSQAGQGPNEKLFF.

The J gene is TRBJ1-1, the V gene TRBV9, with TRBD1 identical over 9 bases. V shed 0 bases and J 3 bases; nucleotides not matched to a gene: 3. Germline values: CDR1 SGDLS, CDR2 YYNGEE. The CDR3 spans 15 residues. The CDR3, as DNA: TGTGCCAGCAGCGTAGGAAGGACAGGGGACACTGAAGCTTTCTTT. Residues: CASSVGRTGDTEAFF.

The V gene is TRBV5-1, the J gene TRBJ2-3; 9 bases line up with TRBD2. Trimming removed 6 bases from V and 6 bases from J; junction bases left unmatched: 11. This CDR3 contains 15 residues. The germline V gene encodes CDR1 SGHRS and CDR2 YFSETQ. The CDR3: CASTYRTSEEDTQYF. CDR3 nucleotide sequence: TGCGCCAGCACTTATCGGACTAGCGAAGAGGATACGCAGTATTTT.

The chain carries TRBV11-2 and TRBJ1-6; no definite D call. Germline V gene lookup returns CDR1 SGHAT and CDR2 FQNNGV. The ends were cut back, 1 base at V and 8 bases at J, with 9 bases in the middle. CDR3 length: 14 amino acids. The CDR3 region is CASSLGRNDSPLHF. CDR3 nucleotide sequence: TGTGCCAGCAGCTTAGGCAGGAACGATTCACCCCTCCACTTT.

The CDR3 sequence: CASSSQFGGNTEAFF. In DNA form, the CDR3 reads TGTGCCAGTAGTTCCCAGTTCGGAGGGAACACTGAAGCTTTCTTT. The V and J genes are TRBV19 and TRBJ1-1, with D unresolved. V lost 5 bases, J lost 1 base, and 14 bases lay in between. This CDR3 spans 15 amino acids. CDR1 and CDR2 (germline): LNHDA, SQIVND (reference sequence).

CDR3 amino acids: CASSSTGAGNIQYF. CDR3 coding DNA: TGCGCCAGCAGCAGCACAGGGGCGGGAAACATTCAGTACTTC. This chain connects TRBV5-1 to TRBJ2-4; 7 bases fit TRBD1. The V gene's germline CDR1 is SGHRS and CDR2 YFSETQ. The V gene end was trimmed by 4 bases and the J gene end by 6 bases; junction bases not matched to a gene: 7. There are 14 residues in the CDR3.

This chain links TRBV7-9 with TRBJ1-2; no definite D call. This CDR3 region has 12 residues. Trimming took off 1 base at V and 8 bases at J, with 8 bases between the two ends. The germline V gene encodes CDR1 SEHNR and CDR2 FQNEAQ (reference sequence). The CDR3 region has the DNA TGTGCCAGCAGCTTAGTCGGCGGAGGCTACACCTTC. Translated: CASSLVGGGYTF.

The chain combines TRBV18 with TRBJ2-6; 7 nucleotides line up with TRBD1. Germline V gene data show CDR1 as KGHSH and CDR2 as LQKENI. The CDR3 contains 14 residues. After removal of 6 bases from V and 4 bases from J, the junction contained 3 bases not matched to a gene. The CDR3 coding sequence is TGTGCCAGCTCTCAGGGGGTCGGGGCCAACGTCCTGACTTTC. It encodes CASSQGVGANVLTF.

The sample holds a few counts of this clone. The CDR3 coding sequence is TGTGCCAGCAGCTTAGCGAGGGGACAGAGGCAAGAGACCCAGTACTTC. This translates into CASSLARGQRQETQYF. V gene TRBV7-6 combines with J gene TRBJ2-5; 7 nucleotides match TRBD1. The CDR3 contains 16 residues. The germline gives CDR1 SGHVS, CDR2 FNYEAQ. The trim removed 0 bases at V and 2 bases at J, leaving 6 bases unmatched.